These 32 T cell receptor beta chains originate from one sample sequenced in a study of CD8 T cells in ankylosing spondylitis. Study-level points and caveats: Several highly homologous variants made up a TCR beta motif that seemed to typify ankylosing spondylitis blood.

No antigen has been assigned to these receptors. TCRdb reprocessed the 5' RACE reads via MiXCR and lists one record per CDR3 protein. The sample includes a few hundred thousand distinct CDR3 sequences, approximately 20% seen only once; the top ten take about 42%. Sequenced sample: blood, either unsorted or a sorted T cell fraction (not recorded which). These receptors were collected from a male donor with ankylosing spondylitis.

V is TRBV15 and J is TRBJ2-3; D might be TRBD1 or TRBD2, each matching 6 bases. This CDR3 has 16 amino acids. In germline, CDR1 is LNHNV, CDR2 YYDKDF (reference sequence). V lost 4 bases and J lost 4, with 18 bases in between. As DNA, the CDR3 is TGTGCCACCAGCAACCCGCGGGACACAGCTCCAGATACGCAGTATTTT. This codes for CATSNPRDTAPDTQYF.

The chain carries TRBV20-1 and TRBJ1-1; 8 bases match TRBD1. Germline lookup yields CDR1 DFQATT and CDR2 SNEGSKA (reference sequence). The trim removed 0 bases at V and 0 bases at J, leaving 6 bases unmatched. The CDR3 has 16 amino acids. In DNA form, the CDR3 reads TGCAGTGCTAGAGAATTTCCAGGGGGCCTGAACACTGAAGCTTTCTTT. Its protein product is CSAREFPGGLNTEAFF.

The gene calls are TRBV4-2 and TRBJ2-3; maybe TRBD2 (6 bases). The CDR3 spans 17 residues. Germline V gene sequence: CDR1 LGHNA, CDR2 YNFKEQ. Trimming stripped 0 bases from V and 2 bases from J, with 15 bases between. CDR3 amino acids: CASSQESWWEATDTQYF. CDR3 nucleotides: TGTGCCAGCAGCCAAGAGTCGTGGTGGGAGGCCACAGATACGCAGTATTTT.

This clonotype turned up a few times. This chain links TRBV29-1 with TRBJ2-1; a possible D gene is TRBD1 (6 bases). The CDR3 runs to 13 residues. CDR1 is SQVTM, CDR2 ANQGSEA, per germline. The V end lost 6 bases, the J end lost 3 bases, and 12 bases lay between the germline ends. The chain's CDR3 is CSVSRDIYNEQFF. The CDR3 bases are TGCAGCGTCTCTCGGGACATCTACAATGAGCAGTTCTTC.

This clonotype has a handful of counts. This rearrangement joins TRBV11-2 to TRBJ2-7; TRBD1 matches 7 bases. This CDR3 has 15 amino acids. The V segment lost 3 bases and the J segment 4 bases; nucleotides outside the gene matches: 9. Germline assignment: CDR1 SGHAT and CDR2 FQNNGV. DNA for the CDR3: TGTGCCAGCAGCTTCGTTACAGGGGTGTCGTACGAGCAGTACTTC. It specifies CASSFVTGVSYEQYF.

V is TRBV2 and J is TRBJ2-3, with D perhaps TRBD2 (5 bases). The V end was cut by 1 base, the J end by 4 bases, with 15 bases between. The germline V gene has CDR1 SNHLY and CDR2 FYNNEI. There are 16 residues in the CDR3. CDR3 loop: CASSEGGLAFPDTQYF. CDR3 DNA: TGTGCCAGCAGTGAAGGTGGGCTAGCATTCCCAGATACGCAGTATTTT.

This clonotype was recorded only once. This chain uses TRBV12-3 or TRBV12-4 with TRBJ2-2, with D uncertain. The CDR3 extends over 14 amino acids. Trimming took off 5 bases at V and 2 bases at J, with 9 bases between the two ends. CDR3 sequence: CASSPRHNTGELFF. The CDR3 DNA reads TGTGCCAGCAGTCCCAGACACAACACCGGGGAGCTGTTTTTT.

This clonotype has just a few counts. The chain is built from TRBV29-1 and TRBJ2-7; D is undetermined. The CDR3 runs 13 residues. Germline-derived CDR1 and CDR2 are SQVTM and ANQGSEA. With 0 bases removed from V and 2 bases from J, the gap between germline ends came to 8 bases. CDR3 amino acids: CSVEDRPTYEQYF. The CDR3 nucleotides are TGCAGCGTTGAAGATAGGCCGACCTACGAGCAGTACTTC.

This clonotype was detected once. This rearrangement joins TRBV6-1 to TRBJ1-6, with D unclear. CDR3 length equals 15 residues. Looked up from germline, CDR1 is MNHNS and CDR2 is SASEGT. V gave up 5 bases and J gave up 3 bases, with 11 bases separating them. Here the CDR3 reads CASSKEDGYNSPLHF. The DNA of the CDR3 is TGTGCCAGCAGTAAGGAGGACGGCTATAATTCACCCCTCCACTTT.

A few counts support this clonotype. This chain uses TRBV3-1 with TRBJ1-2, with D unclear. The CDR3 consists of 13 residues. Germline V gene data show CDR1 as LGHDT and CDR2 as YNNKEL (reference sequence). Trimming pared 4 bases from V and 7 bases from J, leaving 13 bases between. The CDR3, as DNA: TGTGCCAGCAGCCTGCGGGCCCAGGCTGGCTACACCTTC. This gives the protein CASSLRAQAGYTF.

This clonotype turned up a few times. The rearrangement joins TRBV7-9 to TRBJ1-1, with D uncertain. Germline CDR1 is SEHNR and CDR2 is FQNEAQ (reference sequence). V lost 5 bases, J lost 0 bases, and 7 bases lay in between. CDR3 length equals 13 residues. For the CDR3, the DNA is TGTGCCAGCAGCGGACTCATGAACACTGAAGCTTTCTTT. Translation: CASSGLMNTEAFF.

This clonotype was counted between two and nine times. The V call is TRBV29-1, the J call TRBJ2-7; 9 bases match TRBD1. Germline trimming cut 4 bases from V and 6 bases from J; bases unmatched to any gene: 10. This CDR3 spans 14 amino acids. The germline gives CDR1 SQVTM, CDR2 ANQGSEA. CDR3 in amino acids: CSVGGTGRAGEQYF. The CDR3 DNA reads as TGCAGCGTTGGAGGGACAGGGCGAGCCGGCGAGCAGTACTTC.

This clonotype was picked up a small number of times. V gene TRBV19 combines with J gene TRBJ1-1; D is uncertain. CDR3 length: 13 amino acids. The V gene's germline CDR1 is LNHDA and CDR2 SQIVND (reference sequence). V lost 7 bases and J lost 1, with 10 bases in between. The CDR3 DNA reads TGTGCCAGTATAGATTCAGGGAACACTGAAGCTTTCTTT. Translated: CASIDSGNTEAFF.

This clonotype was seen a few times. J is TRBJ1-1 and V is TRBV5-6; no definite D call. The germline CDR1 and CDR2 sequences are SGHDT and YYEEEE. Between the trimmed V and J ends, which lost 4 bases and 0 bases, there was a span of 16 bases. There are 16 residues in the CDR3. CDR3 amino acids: CASSPVGSYMNTEAFF. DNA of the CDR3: TGTGCCAGCAGCCCCGTGGGGTCATATATGAACACTGAAGCTTTCTTT.

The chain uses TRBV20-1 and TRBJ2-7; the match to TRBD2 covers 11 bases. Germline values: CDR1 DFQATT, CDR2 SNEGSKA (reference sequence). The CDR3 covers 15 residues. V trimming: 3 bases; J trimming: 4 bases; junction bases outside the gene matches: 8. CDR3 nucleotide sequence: TGCAGTGCTAGTGGTTCACTAGCGGGAGTATACGAGCAGTACTTC. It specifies CSASGSLAGVYEQYF.

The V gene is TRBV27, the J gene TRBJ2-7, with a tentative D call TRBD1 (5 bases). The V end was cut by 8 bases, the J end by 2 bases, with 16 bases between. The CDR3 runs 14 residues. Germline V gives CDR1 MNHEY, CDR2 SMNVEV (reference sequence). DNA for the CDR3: TGTGCCAGCCAAAAGGGGTCAGTGCCCTACGAGCAGTACTTC. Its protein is CASQKGSVPYEQYF.

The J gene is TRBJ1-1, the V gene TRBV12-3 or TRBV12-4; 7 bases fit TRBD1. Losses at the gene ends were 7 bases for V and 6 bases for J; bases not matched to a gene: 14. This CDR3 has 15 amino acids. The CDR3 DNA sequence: TGTGCCAGCAACCTAGGGACAGCGGTTAGTCCTGAAGCTTTCTTT. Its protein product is CASNLGTAVSPEAFF.

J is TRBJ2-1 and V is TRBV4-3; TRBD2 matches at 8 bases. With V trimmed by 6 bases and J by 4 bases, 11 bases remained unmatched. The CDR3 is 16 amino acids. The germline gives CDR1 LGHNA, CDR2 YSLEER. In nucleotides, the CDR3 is TGCGCCAGCAGTCTCCGATTCGGGACTAGTTACAATGAGCAGTTCTTC. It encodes CASSLRFGTSYNEQFF.

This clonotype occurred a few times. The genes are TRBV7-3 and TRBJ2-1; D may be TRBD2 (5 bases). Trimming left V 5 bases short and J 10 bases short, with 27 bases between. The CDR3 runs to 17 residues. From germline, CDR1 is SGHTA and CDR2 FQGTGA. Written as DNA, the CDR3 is TGTGCCAGCAGCCGTGAACTCCCGGGATCCTTTTTGTGGGAGCAGTTCTTC. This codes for CASSRELPGSFLWEQFF.

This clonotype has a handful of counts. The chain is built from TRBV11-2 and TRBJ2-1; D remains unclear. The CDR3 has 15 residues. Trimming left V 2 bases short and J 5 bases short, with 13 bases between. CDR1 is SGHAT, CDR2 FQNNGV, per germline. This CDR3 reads CASSLMGSGNNEQFF. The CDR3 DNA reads TGTGCCAGCAGCTTAATGGGGTCCGGCAACAATGAGCAGTTCTTC.

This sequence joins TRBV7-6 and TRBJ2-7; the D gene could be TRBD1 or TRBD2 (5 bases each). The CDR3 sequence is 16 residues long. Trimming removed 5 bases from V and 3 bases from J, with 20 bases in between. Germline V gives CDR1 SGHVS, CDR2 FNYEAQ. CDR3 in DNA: TGTGCCAGCAGCAACAATAGGGACGGAGACCTCTACGAGCAGTACTTC. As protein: CASSNNRDGDLYEQYF.

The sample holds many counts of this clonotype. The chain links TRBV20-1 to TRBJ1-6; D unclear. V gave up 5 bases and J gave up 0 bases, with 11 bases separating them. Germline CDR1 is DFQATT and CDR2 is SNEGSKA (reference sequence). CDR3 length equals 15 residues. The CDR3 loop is CSAPDGGSYNSPLHF. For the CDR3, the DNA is TGCAGTGCTCCGGACGGAGGCTCCTATAATTCACCCCTCCACTTT.

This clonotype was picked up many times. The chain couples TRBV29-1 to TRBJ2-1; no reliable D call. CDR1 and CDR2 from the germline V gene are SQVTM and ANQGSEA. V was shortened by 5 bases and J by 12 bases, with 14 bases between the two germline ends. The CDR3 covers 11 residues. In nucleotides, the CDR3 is TGCAGCGTTCCGCAGGCCGGTGGGCAGTTCTTC. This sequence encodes CSVPQAGGQFF.

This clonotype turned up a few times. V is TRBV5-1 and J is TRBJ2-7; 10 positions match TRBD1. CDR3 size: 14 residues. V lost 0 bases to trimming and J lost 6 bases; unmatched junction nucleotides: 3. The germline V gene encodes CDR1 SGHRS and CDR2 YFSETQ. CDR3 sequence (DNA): TGCGCCAGCAGCTTGGAGGGACAGGGGTTCGAGCAGTACTTC. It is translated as CASSLEGQGFEQYF.

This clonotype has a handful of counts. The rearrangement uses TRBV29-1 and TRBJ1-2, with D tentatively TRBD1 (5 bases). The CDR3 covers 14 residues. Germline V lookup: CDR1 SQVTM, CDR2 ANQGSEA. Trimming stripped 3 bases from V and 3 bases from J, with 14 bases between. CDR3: CSVEAGRADYGYTF. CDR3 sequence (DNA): TGCAGCGTTGAGGCGGGACGGGCGGACTATGGCTACACCTTC.

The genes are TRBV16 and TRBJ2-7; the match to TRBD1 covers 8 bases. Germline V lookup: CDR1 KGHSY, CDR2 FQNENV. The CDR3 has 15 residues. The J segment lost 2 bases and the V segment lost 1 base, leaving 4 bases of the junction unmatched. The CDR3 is CASSQWTGPAYEQYF. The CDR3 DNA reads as TGTGCCAGCAGCCAATGGACAGGGCCGGCCTACGAGCAGTACTTC.

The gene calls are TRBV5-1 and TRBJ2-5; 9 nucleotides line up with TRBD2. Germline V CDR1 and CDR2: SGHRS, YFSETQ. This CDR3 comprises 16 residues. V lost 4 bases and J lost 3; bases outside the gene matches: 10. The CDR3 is CASSPWSSGTEETQYF. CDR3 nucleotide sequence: TGCGCCAGCAGCCCGTGGTCTAGCGGGACCGAAGAGACCCAGTACTTC.

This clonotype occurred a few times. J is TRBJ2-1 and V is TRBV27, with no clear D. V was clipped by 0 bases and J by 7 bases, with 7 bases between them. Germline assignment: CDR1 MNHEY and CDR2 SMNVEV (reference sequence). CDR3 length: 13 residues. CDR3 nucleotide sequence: TGTGCCAGCAGTTTATCGGTCGGAAATGAGCAGTTCTTC. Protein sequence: CASSLSVGNEQFF.

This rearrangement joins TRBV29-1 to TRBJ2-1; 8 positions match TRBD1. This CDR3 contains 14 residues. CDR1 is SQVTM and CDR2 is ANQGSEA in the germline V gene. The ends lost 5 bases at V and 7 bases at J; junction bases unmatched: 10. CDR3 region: CSVPDRVRGNEQFF. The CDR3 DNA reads TGCAGCGTTCCGGACAGGGTTAGGGGAAATGAGCAGTTCTTC.

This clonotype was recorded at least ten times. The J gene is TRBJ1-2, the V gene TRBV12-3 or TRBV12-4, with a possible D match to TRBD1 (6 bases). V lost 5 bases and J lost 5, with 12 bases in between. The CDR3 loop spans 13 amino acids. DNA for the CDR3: TGTGCCAGCAGTCCTGGGACAACATATGGCTACACCTTC. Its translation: CASSPGTTYGYTF.

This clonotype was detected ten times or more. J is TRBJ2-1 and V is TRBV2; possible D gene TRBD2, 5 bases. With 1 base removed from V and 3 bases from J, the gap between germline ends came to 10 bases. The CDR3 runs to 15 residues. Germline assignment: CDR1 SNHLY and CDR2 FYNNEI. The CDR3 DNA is TGTGCCAGCAGTGAAGGGGGAGCTGGCTACAATGAGCAGTTCTTC. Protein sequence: CASSEGGAGYNEQFF.

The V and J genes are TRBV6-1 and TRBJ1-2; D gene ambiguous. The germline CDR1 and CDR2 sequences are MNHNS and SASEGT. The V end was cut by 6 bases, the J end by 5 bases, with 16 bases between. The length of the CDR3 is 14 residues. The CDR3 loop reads CASSSMGFSYGYTF. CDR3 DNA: TGTGCCAGCAGCTCTATGGGGTTTTCTTATGGCTACACCTTC.